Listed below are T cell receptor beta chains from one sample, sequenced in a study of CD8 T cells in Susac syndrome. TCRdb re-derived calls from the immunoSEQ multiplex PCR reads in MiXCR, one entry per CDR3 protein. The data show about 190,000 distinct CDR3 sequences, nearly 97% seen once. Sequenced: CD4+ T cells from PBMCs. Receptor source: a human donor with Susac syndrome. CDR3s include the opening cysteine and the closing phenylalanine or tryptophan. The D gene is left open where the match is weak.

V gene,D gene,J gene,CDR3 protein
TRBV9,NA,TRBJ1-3,CASSVVASGAGNTIYF
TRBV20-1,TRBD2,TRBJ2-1,CSASSAGGNNEQFF
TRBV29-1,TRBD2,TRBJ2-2,CSVTSGGNVGELFF
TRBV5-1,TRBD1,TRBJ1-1,CASSPDREGGEAFF
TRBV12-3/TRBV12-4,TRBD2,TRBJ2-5,CASRAGTSSQTQYF
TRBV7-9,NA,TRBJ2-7,CASSPGTGVEQYF
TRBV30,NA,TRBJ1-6,CAWSKADNSPLHF
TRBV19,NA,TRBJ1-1,CASTADTWGVTNTEAFF
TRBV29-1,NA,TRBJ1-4,CSVGGGPEKLFF
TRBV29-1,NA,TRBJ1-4,CSVGGTRNEKLFF
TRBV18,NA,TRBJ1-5,CASSARADGVAQHF
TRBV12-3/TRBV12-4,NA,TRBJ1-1,CASSLTGADTEAFF
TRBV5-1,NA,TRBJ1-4,CASSLEPGSTNEKLFF
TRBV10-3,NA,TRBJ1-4,CAISDSAGRETNEKLFF
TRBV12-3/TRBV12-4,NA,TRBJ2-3,CASRITQTDTQYF
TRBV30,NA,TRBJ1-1,CAWNVRDGEAFF
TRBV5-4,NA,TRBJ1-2,CASSLDREAYGYTF
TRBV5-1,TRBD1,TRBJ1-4,CASSLAGGSTTNEKLFF
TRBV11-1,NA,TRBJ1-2,CASSTVPGIGDYGYTF
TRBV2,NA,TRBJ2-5,CASSRTGGTQYF
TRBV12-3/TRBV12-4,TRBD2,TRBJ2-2,CASSQEIAGGPGELFF
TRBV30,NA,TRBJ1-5,CAWSVQGPQHF
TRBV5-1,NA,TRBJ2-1,CASSSDSQGHNEQFF
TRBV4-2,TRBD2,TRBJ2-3,CASSSRLAASTDTQYF
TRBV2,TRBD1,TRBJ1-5,CASSGQGWSNQPQHF
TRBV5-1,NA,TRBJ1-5,CASSLDRTMSQPQHF
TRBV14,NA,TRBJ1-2,CASSQDPRGRVDGYTF
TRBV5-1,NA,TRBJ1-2,CASSLEAQGYGYTF
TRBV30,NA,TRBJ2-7,CASGTSIYEQYF
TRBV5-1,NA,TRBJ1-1,CASTSPGTSTEAFF
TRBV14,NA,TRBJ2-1,CASSPLPGPSRGLYNEQFF
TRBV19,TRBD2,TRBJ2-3,CASTVRGGADTQYF
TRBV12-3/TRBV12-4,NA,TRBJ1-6,CASRTGSHSPLHF
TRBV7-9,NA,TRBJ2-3,CASSHQTGASGRDTQYF
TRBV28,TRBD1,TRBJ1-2,CASGGQGVYGYTF
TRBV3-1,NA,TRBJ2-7,CASSHSSVSEQYF
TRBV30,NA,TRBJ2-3,CAMMDEGIGSQYF
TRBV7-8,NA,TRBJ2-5,CASSSTPGLTVKETQYF
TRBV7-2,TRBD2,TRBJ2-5,CASRLAGKETQYF
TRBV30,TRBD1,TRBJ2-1,CAWRGGTGVYNEQFF
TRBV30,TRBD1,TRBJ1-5,CAWSVNRGDQPQHF
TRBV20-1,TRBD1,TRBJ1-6,CSAPPQGGNSPLHF
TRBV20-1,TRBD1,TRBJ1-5,CSARTGTAFNQPQHF
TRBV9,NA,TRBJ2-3,CASSVYSGGLRTDTQYF